Described below is a single T cell receptor (beta chain) sequence and its context. The antigen is undetermined. Researchers took lesional scalp punch biopsies and peripheral blood from people who were alopecia areata patients. V shed 1 base, J shed 3 bases, and the junction held 9 bases outside the gene matches. CDR3 size: 15 residues. Germline lookup yields CDR1 SQVTM and CDR2 ANQGSEA. These data come from a study of CD8+ T cells in alopecia areata. Study-wide points: Compared with normal scalp, lesional scalp had higher clonality and more expanded CD8+ clones. Scalp repertoires also include resident alphabeta T cells from normal skin.

Extraction of RNA preceded its reverse transcription into cDNA, which served as the sequencing template. Here immunoSEQ multiplex PCR was the method, and the copy in TCRdb shows in-frame clones only, minus some. The repertoire has 100,000 to 150,000 clones, roughly 50% of them found once; the top ten carry 8% to 11%. Sequencing was performed on NKG2D-low CD8+ T cells sorted from blood. The gene calls are TRBV29-1 and TRBJ2-7; 7 bases agree with TRBD1. The sequence derives from a human donor with alopecia areata. CDR3 in amino acids: CSVEGSTQGDYEQYF. The CDR3 bases are TGCAGCGTTGAAGGCAGTACCCAGGGGGACTACGAGCAGTACTTC.